This is a list of T cell receptor beta chains from one sample in a study of memory CD4+ T cells and cytomegalovirus serostatus. The protocol was immunoSEQ multiplex PCR, while the TCRdb copy is restricted to in-frame clones and leaves out a portion. Of approximately 51,000 clones listed, roughly 80% are singletons. What was sequenced was memory CD4+ T cells from blood. These TCRs come from an adult in good health and CMV-seropositive. Both conserved end residues are part of each CDR3. D genes are given only for firm matches. The listing skips clone size in some rows; elsewhere it reads once, few, many or a size class.

D gene | J gene | V gene | clone size | CDR3 DNA | CDR3 protein
. | TRBJ2-3 | TRBV5-1 | . | TGCGCCAGCAGCTTGTGGTTCGCGGAGGGACTGGGCACAGATACGCAGTATTTT | CASSLWFAEGLGTDTQYF
. | TRBJ1-2 | TRBV29-1 | . | TGCAGCGCCGCCCGGGGTAACTATGGCTACACCTTC | CSAARGNYGYTF
. | TRBJ1-1 | TRBV28 | . | TGTGCCAGCAGCCAAAGAATGAACACTGAAGCTTTCTTT | CASSQRMNTEAFF
. | TRBJ2-7 | TRBV6-5 | . | TGTGCCAGCAAATATAGCTCGGACAGCGCCTACGAGCAGTACTTC | CASKYSSDSAYEQYF
TRBD2 | TRBJ2-1 | TRBV19 | . | TGTGCCAGTAGTATACTTGGGGGCCCTAGCGGGGGCTACTCCTACAATGAGCAGTTCTTC | CASSILGGPSGGYSYNEQFF
. | TRBJ2-5 | TRBV7-2 | . | TGTGCCAGCAGCCCACTTGGACCGATACAAGAGACCCAGTACTTC | CASSPLGPIQETQYF
. | TRBJ1-4 | TRBV4-2 | . | TGTGCCAGCAGCCAAGATGGCGGGCGGGGGGATGAAAAACTGTTTTTT | CASSQDGGRGDEKLFF
. | TRBJ2-7 | TRBV6-1 | . | TGTGCCAGCAGCTTCTTCGACAGAGGCTACGAGCAGTACTTC | CASSFFDRGYEQYF
. | TRBJ1-5 | TRBV15 | . | TGTGCCACCAGCAGAGAGAGGGCAGGGGTGTCCCATCAGCCCCAGCATTTT | CATSRERAGVSHQPQHF
. | TRBJ1-2 | TRBV25-1 | few | TGTGCCAGCAGTGAGGGGGCAGGGGCTGATCGGCACTATGGCTACACCTTC | CASSEGAGADRHYGYTF
. | TRBJ2-2 | TRBV7-8 | . | TGTGCCAGCAGCTCCCGTGTCGGTGCGGACACCGGGGAGCTGTTTTTT | CASSSRVGADTGELFF
TRBD2 | TRBJ2-7 | TRBV5-1 | few | TGCGCCAGCAGCTTGGGCGGGGAGGGCGAGCAGTACTTC | CASSLGGEGEQYF
. | TRBJ2-7 | TRBV11-2 | . | TGTGCCAGCAGCTTAGGATTAGGGTCGTACGAGCAGTACTTC | CASSLGLGSYEQYF
. | TRBJ1-1 | TRBV5-4 | . | TGTGCCAGCAGCGCCGGACAGTCGAACACTGAAGCTTTCTTT | CASSAGQSNTEAFF
TRBD2 | TRBJ2-5 | TRBV7-6 | . | TGTGCCAGCAGCTTCCCAGCGGGGGGGCAAGAGACCCAGTACTTC | CASSFPAGGQETQYF
. | TRBJ2-2 | TRBV7-9 | . | TGTGCCAGCAGCCCCGGCTCGAACACCGGGGAGCTGTTTTTT | CASSPGSNTGELFF
. | TRBJ2-5 | TRBV5-1 | . | TGCGCCAGCAGCTTGACTATCCCGATAGAGACCCAGTACTTC | CASSLTIPIETQYF
TRBD1 | TRBJ1-2 | TRBV7-8 | . | TGTGCCAGCAGCTTGGACGCACAGGGGGTCTACGGCTACACCTTC | CASSLDAQGVYGYTF
. | TRBJ1-2 | TRBV7-2 | . | TGTGCCAGCAGTGTACACCGCCTCACTGGCTACACCTTC | CASSVHRLTGYTF
. | TRBJ2-5 | TRBV5-1 | . | TGCGCCAGCAGCTTGGAACAAGAGACCCAGTACTTC | CASSLEQETQYF
. | TRBJ2-6 | TRBV5-1 | . | TGCGCCAGCCGACCCCGGGTGGCCGGGGCCAACGTCCTGACTTTC | CASRPRVAGANVLTF
. | TRBJ1-1 | TRBV4-2 | few | TGTGCCAGCAGCCATCGACGGTGGAACACTGAAGCTTTCTTT | CASSHRRWNTEAFF
TRBD1 | TRBJ2-3 | TRBV11-1 | . | TGTGCCAGCAGCCGGACAGGGGCTACAGATACGCAGTATTTT | CASSRTGATDTQYF
. | TRBJ1-2 | TRBV2 | few | TGTGCCAGCAGTGTTGAGGGCGAAGGCGGCTACACCTTC | CASSVEGEGGYTF
. | TRBJ1-1 | TRBV6-1 | . | TGTGCCAGCAATAGCTACACTGAAGCTTTCTTT | CASNSYTEAFF
TRBD2 | TRBJ2-3 | TRBV4-2 | few | TGTGCCAGCAGTCCCGGGACTAGCATTACTTCCACAGATACGCAGTATTTT | CASSPGTSITSTDTQYF
. | TRBJ1-4 | TRBV29-1 | . | TGCAGCGTCGGGGTCTCGAATGAAAAACTGTTTTTT | CSVGVSNEKLFF
TRBD2 | TRBJ2-5 | TRBV5-6 | . | TGTGCCAGCAGCTTAATAACCCGACTAGCGGGGGGGGGAGAGACCCAGTACTTC | CASSLITRLAGGGETQYF
. | TRBJ2-1 | TRBV18 | few | TGTGCCAGCTCTTCGGAACGGGGGCCATCTGAGCAGTTCTTC | CASSSERGPSEQFF
. | TRBJ2-6 | TRBV11-2 | . | TGTGCCAGCAGCTCGCCCGACAGGTCCGGGGCCAACGTCCTGACTTTC | CASSSPDRSGANVLTF
. | TRBJ2-2 | TRBV7-3 | . | TGTGCCAGCAGCTTACTTCTCGGGGCCGGGGAGCTGTTTTTT | CASSLLLGAGELFF
. | TRBJ2-7 | TRBV29-1 | . | TGCAGCGTTGACGGGTCAAGCGACGAGCAGTACTTC | CSVDGSSDEQYF